One and the same sample provided the 19 T cell receptor beta chains below, sequenced in a study of beta chain features in type 1 diabetes. Expressed TCRB transcripts got sequenced, as all isolated RNA was reverse transcribed. Produced via immunoSEQ multiplex PCR; TCRdb's table is partial and in-frame only. Found here are about 140,000 clones, about 12% of them singletons; the top ten hold less than 1.5%. Findings and limits, study-wide: Across all four CD4+ subsets, people with type 1 diabetes showed modestly shorter TCRB CDR3s.

Antigens of these TCRs are unknown. Material: central memory CD4+ T cells from blood. The source of these receptors is a man younger than 35 with type 1 diabetes.

In this sample, this clone turned up a few times. The rearrangement uses TRBV25-1 and TRBJ2-7, with D perhaps matching TRBD2 (5 bases). Germline V gene sequence: CDR1 MGHDK, CDR2 SYGVNS. Trimming shortened V by 5 bases and J by 6 bases, and 11 bases separated the two germline ends. There are 12 residues in the CDR3. Here the CDR3 reads CASSHGIREQYF. The CDR3 nucleotides are TGTGCCAGCAGTCACGGGATCCGCGAGCAGTACTTC.

The chain couples TRBV7-8 to TRBJ2-5, with a weak D call TRBD1 (6 bases). Trimming cost V 5 bases and J 2 bases, with 9 bases left between them. The CDR3 covers 13 residues. Germline V lookup: CDR1 SGHVS, CDR2 FQNEAQ. The CDR3 region is CASSTGQQETQYF. DNA of the CDR3: TGTGCCAGCAGCACCGGACAGCAAGAGACCCAGTACTTC.

The CDR3 region has the DNA TGTGCCAGCAGCCCCCAGGGACTAGCCACAGATACGCAGTATTTT. Encoded protein: CASSPQGLATDTQYF. The gene calls are TRBV7-7 and TRBJ2-3, with 9 bases matching TRBD2. This CDR3 comprises 15 residues. Per germline, CDR1 SSHAT and CDR2 FNYEAQ (reference sequence). The V gene end was trimmed by 5 bases and the J gene end by 2 bases; junction bases not matched to a gene: 5.

The rearrangement joins TRBV5-8 to TRBJ2-5; D is perhaps TRBD1 (6 bases). The ends were cut back, 4 bases at V and 7 bases at J, with 11 bases in the middle. Looked up from germline, CDR1 is SGHTS and CDR2 is YDEGEE. This CDR3 region has 12 residues. CDR3 sequence reads: CASSVQTGTQYF. CDR3 coding DNA: TGTGCCAGCAGCGTTCAGACAGGGACCCAGTACTTC. Together with reference TRBV5-8 and TRBJ2-5, the CDR3 gives the full variable domain: EAGVTQSPTHLIKTRGQQATLRCSPISGHTSVYWYQQALGLGLQFLLWYDEGEERNRGNFPPRFSGRQFPNYSSELNVNALELEDSALYLCASSVQTGTQYFGPGTRLLVL.

In its sample, this clone was seen a few times. The gene calls are TRBV18 and TRBJ2-2; 10 positions agree with TRBD1. This CDR3 has 15 amino acids. Per the germline V gene, CDR1 is KGHSH and CDR2 is LQKENI. J lost 4 bases, V lost 4 bases, and 3 bases had no gene match. The CDR3 DNA reads as TGTGCCAGCTCACTCGGGACAGGGGTCACCGGGGAGCTGTTTTTT. Amino acids: CASSLGTGVTGELFF.

This clone was detected a few times. V usage is TRBV6-6 and J usage is TRBJ2-1, with D hard to call. Germline CDR1 MNHNY, CDR2 SVGAGI (reference sequence). The V and J ends lost 8 bases and 4 bases respectively, with 6 bases between them. The CDR3 covers 11 residues. CDR3: CASQDYNEQFF. CDR3 coding DNA: TGTGCCAGCCAGGATTACAATGAGCAGTTCTTC.

This clone was seen only a few times. The chain couples TRBV30 to TRBJ1-4, with D tentatively TRBD1 (6 bases). The CDR3 spans 16 residues. CDR1 is GTSNPN, CDR2 SVGIG, per germline (reference sequence). V was cut by 0 bases and J by 8 bases, with 19 bases left in between. CDR3 nucleotide sequence: TGTGCCTGGAGTGTACTGATGGCAGGGGCAGGAGAAAAACTGTTTTTT. Its protein product is CAWSVLMAGAGEKLFF.

This clone was found a few times. The rearrangement uses TRBV10-3 and TRBJ1-1; unclear D gene. The V end lost 4 bases, the J end lost 2 bases, and 11 bases lay between the germline ends. CDR3 length equals 14 residues. Germline V gene sequence: CDR1 ENHRY, CDR2 SYGVKD. The CDR3 region is CAISGSKDNTEAFF. CDR3 nucleotides: TGTGCCATCAGTGGATCGAAGGATAACACTGAAGCTTTCTTT.

This chain connects TRBV28 to TRBJ1-2; D is possibly TRBD1 (6 bases). The CDR3 sequence is 15 residues long. From germline, CDR1 is MDHEN and CDR2 SYDVKM. V was shortened by 4 bases and J by 3 bases, with 15 bases between the two germline ends. The CDR3 DNA follows: TGTGCCAGCAGTTCTCAGGGGTTACGGGACTATGGCTACACCTTC. Protein product: CASSSQGLRDYGYTF.

This sequence joins TRBV7-9 and TRBJ2-3, with D unclear. Trimming removed 1 base from V and 8 bases from J, with 13 bases in between. Germline lookup yields CDR1 SEHNR and CDR2 FQNEAQ (reference sequence). The CDR3 is 14 amino acids. The CDR3 DNA reads TGTGCCAGCAGCTTAGGCTCACCGCCCGCTACGCAGTATTTT. Translated: CASSLGSPPATQYF.

Comments on this clone: This specimen includes other DNA sequences encoding the same CDR3. The V and J genes are TRBV9 and TRBJ2-2; D is possibly TRBD1 (5 bases). V gave up 1 base and J gave up 0 bases, with 7 bases separating them. Germline CDR1 and CDR2: SGDLS and YYNGEE. CDR3 size: 15 residues. The CDR3 DNA sequence: TGTGCCAGCAGCGTAAGGGGCTCGAACACCGGGGAGCTGTTTTTT. It yields the protein CASSVRGSNTGELFF.

This chain connects TRBV28 to TRBJ1-3; D not certain. The germline gives CDR1 MDHEN, CDR2 SYDVKM. The CDR3 length is 14 residues. V lost 6 bases and J lost 0, with 9 bases in between. The CDR3 DNA follows: TGTGCCAGCAGCGCGGGAAGCTCTGGAAACACCATATATTTT. Amino acids: CASSAGSSGNTIYF.

The rearrangement uses TRBV19 and TRBJ1-2; 8 bases are shared with TRBD1. V shed 3 bases and J 3 bases; nucleotides not matched to a gene: 6. The CDR3 contains 15 residues. The germline CDR1 and CDR2 sequences are LNHDA and SQIVND (reference sequence). The CDR3 region has the DNA TGTGCCAGTAGTATCGGACAGGGTTCGGACTATGGCTACACCTTC. Protein sequence: CASSIGQGSDYGYTF.

The V and J genes are TRBV14 and TRBJ2-7; no firm D call. Trimming took off 2 bases at V and 5 bases at J, with 10 bases between the two ends. Germline CDR1 reads SGHDN; CDR2 reads FVKESK. This CDR3 is 13 amino acids long. The CDR3 region has the DNA TGTGCCAGCAGCCAATCCCCCAGTAACGAGCAGTACTTC. As protein: CASSQSPSNEQYF.

V gene TRBV2 combines with J gene TRBJ1-6, with 7 bases identical to TRBD1. The germline CDR1 and CDR2 sequences are SNHLY and FYNNEI. The V segment lost 1 base and the J segment 7 bases; nucleotides outside the gene matches: 1. This CDR3 has 14 residues. CDR3 DNA: TGTGCCAGCAGTGAAGGGACAGGAAATTCACCCCTCCACTTT. Its translation is CASSEGTGNSPLHF.

This clone was observed many times. V gene TRBV7-9 combines with J gene TRBJ2-3; possibly TRBD1 or TRBD2 for D (6 bases each). The CDR3 length is 14 residues. V was cut by 10 bases and J by 6 bases, with 20 bases left in between. Per germline, CDR1 SEHNR and CDR2 FQNEAQ (reference sequence). CDR3 nucleotide sequence: TGTGCCATCGGCGGGGACGGGGGCCGGGATACGCAGTATTTT. Residues: CAIGGDGGRDTQYF.

The chain employs TRBV30 and TRBJ2-7; TRBD1 or TRBD2 may be the D gene (6 bases each). Trimming pared 6 bases from V and 6 bases from J, leaving 15 bases between. There are 12 residues in the CDR3. Germline V gene sequence: CDR1 GTSNPN, CDR2 SVGIG (reference sequence). The CDR3 spells CACQRGAGEQYF. The CDR3 nucleotides are TGTGCCTGTCAAAGGGGGGCCGGCGAGCAGTACTTC.

This clone has just a few counts. The rearrangement links TRBV6-5 to TRBJ1-1; 7 bases are shared with TRBD1. Trimming at V came to 6 bases and at J to 4 bases, leaving 11 bases not matched to a gene. The CDR3 consists of 15 residues. Germline V gene sequence: CDR1 MNHEY, CDR2 SVGAGI. This CDR3 reads CASRLTGYRVTEAFF. The CDR3 DNA follows: TGTGCCAGCAGATTGACAGGGTATCGTGTCACTGAAGCTTTCTTT.

The sample holds a few counts of this clone. The chain joins TRBV28 to TRBJ2-7; D might be TRBD1 or TRBD2, each matching 6 bases. The CDR3 runs to 14 residues. V was pared by 5 bases and J by 4 bases, with 15 bases between. Per germline, CDR1 MDHEN and CDR2 SYDVKM. The CDR3: CASSPPGGLYEQYF. The DNA of the CDR3 is TGTGCCAGCAGTCCTCCTGGGGGGCTGTACGAGCAGTACTTC.